Each of the 16 T cell receptor beta chains below was sequenced from the same sample in a study of blood T cells in healthy people across ages. Primers used in a second PCR of about 6 to 11 cycles were a sample-barcoded 5' primer and a J-beta primer mix. TCRdb reanalysed the 5' RACE reads using MiXCR and keeps one entry per CDR3 protein. The data show over 1,200,000 distinct CDR3 sequences, with roughly 60% seen just once and 5% to 7% held by the top ten. Sequencing was performed on blood. These receptors all stem from a man aged 18 to 30 in good health.

The chain has TRBV18 and TRBJ2-7, with D perhaps matching TRBD1 (6 bases). The germline gives CDR1 KGHSH, CDR2 LQKENI. This CDR3 spans 14 amino acids. V was trimmed by 4 bases and J by 5 bases, leaving 15 bases between them. CDR3 sequence (DNA): TGTGCCAGCTCACTTGCTCAGGGGACCGACGAGCAGTACTTC. Amino acid sequence: CASSLAQGTDEQYF.

The rearrangement joins TRBV11-1 to TRBJ2-1; no reliable D call. In germline, CDR1 is SGHAT, CDR2 FQDESV (reference sequence). Trimming shortened V by 6 bases and J by 2 bases, and 8 bases separated the two germline ends. There are 13 residues in the CDR3. CDR3 in amino acids: CASRTPPYNEQFF. CDR3 nucleotide sequence: TGTGCCAGCAGAACACCTCCCTACAATGAGCAGTTCTTC.

There are a few counts of this clonotype. The chain is built from TRBV6-5 and TRBJ2-4; D possibly matches TRBD1 or TRBD2 (6 bases each). The J call may be in error: the DNA end matches TRBJ2-7 better. The CDR3 totals 12 residues. In germline, CDR1 is MNHEY, CDR2 SVGAGI. DNA of the CDR3: TGTGCCAGCAGTTACCCGGGGGCCGAGCAGTACTTC. Encoded protein: CASSYPGAEQYF.

V and J are TRBV3-1 and TRBJ2-4, with D perhaps matching TRBD1 (6 bases). The DNA matches TRBJ2-7 better at its end, which makes the J call doubtful. The CDR3 is 15 residues long. Germline V lookup: CDR1 LGHDT, CDR2 YNNKEL (reference sequence). The CDR3 loop reads CASSQESRGTYEQYF. The CDR3 DNA sequence: TGTGCCAGCAGCCAAGAATCCAGGGGAACTTACGAGCAGTACTTC.

This clonotype was detected only a few times. CDR3 DNA: TGTGCCAGTAGCCCCCAGGGGGCGCCGGGTAATTCACCCCTCCACTTT. Encoded protein: CASSPQGAPGNSPLHF. The J gene is TRBJ1-6, the V gene TRBV12-3 or TRBV12-4, with 8 nucleotides matching TRBD1. This CDR3 spans 16 amino acids. The V gene end was trimmed by 9 bases and the J gene end by 6 bases; junction bases not matched to a gene: 13.

The genes are TRBV29-1 and TRBJ2-1; a weak D match, TRBD1 (6 bases). Gene TRBJ2-7 matches the end of the DNA better, so the J call may be wrong. Germline CDR1 SQVTM, CDR2 ANQGSEA. The CDR3 loop spans 13 amino acids. The CDR3 DNA reads TGCAGCGTCTACAGGGATTCCTACAATGAGCAGTACTTC. Translation gives CSVYRDSYNEQYF.

The chain uses TRBV3-1 and TRBJ2-7; 9 bases are a match to TRBD2. The CDR3 length is 14 residues. V dropped 0 bases and J dropped 4; count of bases not matched to a gene: 1. Germline values: CDR1 LGHDT, CDR2 YNNKEL (reference sequence). CDR3 in DNA: TGTGCCAGCAGCCAAGAGGCGGGAGGGTACGAGCAGTACTTC. Translating it yields CASSQEAGGYEQYF.

The rearrangement joins TRBV20-1 to TRBJ2-1; 11 bases line up with TRBD2. Germline lookup yields CDR1 DFQATT and CDR2 SNEGSKA (reference sequence). Unmatched junction bases numbered 5, after V lost 6 bases and J lost 4 bases. There are 14 residues in the CDR3. The CDR3 reads CSAQGTSGYNEQFF. In DNA, the CDR3 is TGCAGTGCACAAGGGACTAGCGGATACAATGAGCAGTTCTTC.

The rearrangement uses TRBV29-1 and TRBJ2-7; 9 bases line up with TRBD1. This CDR3 contains 14 residues. V shed 0 bases and J 5 bases; nucleotides not matched to a gene: 5. CDR1 SQVTM and CDR2 ANQGSEA come from the germline V gene. The CDR3 loop reads CSVEEGTGLHEQYF. CDR3 nucleotide sequence: TGCAGCGTTGAAGAGGGGACAGGGCTTCACGAGCAGTACTTC.

The rearrangement uses TRBV27 and TRBJ1-5; 10 bases map to TRBD1. Germline CDR1 reads MNHEY; CDR2 reads SMNVEV (reference sequence). The CDR3 contains 15 residues. J lost 7 bases, V lost 6 bases, and 9 bases had no gene match. CDR3 bases: TGTGCCAGCAGCCCCGGGACAGGGGTTCTACAGCCCCAGCATTTT. It is translated as CASSPGTGVLQPQHF.

The chain is built from TRBV27 and TRBJ2-1, with D perhaps given as TRBD1 or TRBD2 (5 bases each). Trimming removed 2 bases from V and 9 bases from J, with 14 bases in between. The CDR3 loop spans 14 amino acids. Germline CDR1 is MNHEY and CDR2 is SMNVEV (reference sequence). This chain's CDR3 is CASSLNGYGAEQFF. CDR3 nucleotide sequence: TGTGCCAGCAGTTTAAACGGCTACGGGGCTGAGCAGTTCTTC.

CDR3 coding DNA: TGTGCCAGCAGCGTCGGACGGTATAATGAAAAACTGTTTTTT. Translated: CASSVGRYNEKLFF. The chain links TRBV9 to TRBJ1-4; D uncertain. The CDR3 loop spans 14 amino acids. Germline CDR1 is SGDLS and CDR2 is YYNGEE. Trimming pared 2 bases from V and 4 bases from J, leaving 9 bases between.

The chain couples TRBV15 to TRBJ2-3; 7 positions match TRBD2. V was pared by 1 base and J by 6 bases, with 10 bases of the junction left unmatched. The CDR3 contains 16 residues. The V gene's germline CDR1 is LNHNV and CDR2 YYDKDF (reference sequence). The CDR3 sequence: CATSRGFGTTGDTQYF. The CDR3 nucleotides are TGTGCCACCAGCAGAGGCTTCGGGACTACGGGGGATACGCAGTATTTT.

This rearrangement joins TRBV6-5 to TRBJ2-2; D remains ambiguous. Germline CDR1 reads MNHEY; CDR2 reads SVGAGI. CDR3 size: 15 residues. V lost 4 bases to trimming and J lost 3 bases, with 12 bases between them. CDR3 coding DNA: TGTGCCAGCAGTTCGATGAACGGGCACACCGGGGAGCTGTTTTTT. As protein: CASSSMNGHTGELFF.

The J gene is TRBJ2-7, the V gene TRBV4-3, with a tentative D call TRBD1 (5 bases). This CDR3 is built from 15 residues. The V end was cut by 1 base, the J end by 2 bases, with 12 bases between. From germline, CDR1 is LGHNA and CDR2 YSLEER. The CDR3 DNA reads TGCGCCAGCAGCCAAGGGTCAGGGTCGCCCTACGAGCAGTACTTC. Residues: CASSQGSGSPYEQYF.

The rearrangement joins TRBV21-1 to TRBJ2-4; the DNA was not used to check the table's D call, TRBD2. The last part of the DNA fits TRBJ2-7 better; the J call may be wrong. TRBV21-1 is labeled a pseudogene. CDR3 length equals 17 residues. CDR3 coding DNA: TGTGCCAGCAGCAGATCCGCGCTAAAAGCGGGATCGGGCGAGCAGTACTTC. It specifies CASSRSALKAGSGEQYF.